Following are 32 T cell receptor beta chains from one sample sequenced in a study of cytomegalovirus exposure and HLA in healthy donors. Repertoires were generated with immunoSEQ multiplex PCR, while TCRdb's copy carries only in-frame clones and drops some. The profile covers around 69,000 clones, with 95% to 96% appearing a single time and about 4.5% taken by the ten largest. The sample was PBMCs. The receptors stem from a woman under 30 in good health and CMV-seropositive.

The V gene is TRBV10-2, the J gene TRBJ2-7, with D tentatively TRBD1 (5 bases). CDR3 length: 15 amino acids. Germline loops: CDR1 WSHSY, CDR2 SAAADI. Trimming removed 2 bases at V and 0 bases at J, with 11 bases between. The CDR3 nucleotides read TGCGCCAGCAGTGAGCAGACAGCAACCTCCTACGAGCAGTACTTC. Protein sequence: CASSEQTATSYEQYF.

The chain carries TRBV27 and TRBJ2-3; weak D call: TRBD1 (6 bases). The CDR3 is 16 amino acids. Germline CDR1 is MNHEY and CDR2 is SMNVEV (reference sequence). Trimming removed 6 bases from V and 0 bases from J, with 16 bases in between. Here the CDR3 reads CASSNPRGSSTDTQYF. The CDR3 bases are TGTGCCAGCAGCAATCCAAGGGGGTCTAGCACAGATACGCAGTATTTT.

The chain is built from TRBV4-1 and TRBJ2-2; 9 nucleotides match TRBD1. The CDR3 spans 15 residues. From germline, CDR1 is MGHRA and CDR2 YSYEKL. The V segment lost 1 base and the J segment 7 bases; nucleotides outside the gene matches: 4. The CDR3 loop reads CASSQGDRDHGELFF. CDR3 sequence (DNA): TGCGCCAGCAGCCAAGGGGACAGGGATCACGGGGAGCTGTTTTTT.

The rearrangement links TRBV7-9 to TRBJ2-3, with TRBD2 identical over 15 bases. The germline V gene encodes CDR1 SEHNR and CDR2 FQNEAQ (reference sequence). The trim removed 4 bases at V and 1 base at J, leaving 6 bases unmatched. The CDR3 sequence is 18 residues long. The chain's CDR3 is CASSSGLAGGGRTDTQYF. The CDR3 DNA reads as TGTGCCAGCAGCTCAGGACTAGCGGGAGGGGGGCGCACAGATACGCAGTATTTT.

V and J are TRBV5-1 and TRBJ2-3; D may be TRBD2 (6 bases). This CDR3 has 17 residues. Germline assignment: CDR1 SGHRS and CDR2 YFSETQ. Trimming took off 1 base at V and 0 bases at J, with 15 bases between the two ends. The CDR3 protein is CASSLWGLGSSTDTQYF. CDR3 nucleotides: TGCGCCAGCAGCTTGTGGGGACTCGGCTCTAGCACAGATACGCAGTATTTT.

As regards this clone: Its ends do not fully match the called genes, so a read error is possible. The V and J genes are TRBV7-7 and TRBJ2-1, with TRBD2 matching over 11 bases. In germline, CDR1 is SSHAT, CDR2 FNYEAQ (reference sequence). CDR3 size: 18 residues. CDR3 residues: CASSLAPPGLAGGGEQFF. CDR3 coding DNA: TGTGCTAGCAGCTTAGCCCCACCTGGGTTAGCGGGAGGGGGTGAGCAGTTCTTC.

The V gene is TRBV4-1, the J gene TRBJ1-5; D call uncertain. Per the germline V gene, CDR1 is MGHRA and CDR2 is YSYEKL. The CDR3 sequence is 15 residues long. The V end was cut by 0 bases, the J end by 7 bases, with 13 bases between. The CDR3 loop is CASSQDLRGGQPQHF. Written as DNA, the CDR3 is TGCGCCAGCAGCCAAGATCTACGGGGAGGCCAGCCCCAGCATTTT.

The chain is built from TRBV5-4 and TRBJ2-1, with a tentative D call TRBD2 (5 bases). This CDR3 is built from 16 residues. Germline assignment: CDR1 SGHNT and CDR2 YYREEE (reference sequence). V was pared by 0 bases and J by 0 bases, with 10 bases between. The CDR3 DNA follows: TGTGCCAGCAGCTTGGAGCGGACCCTCTCCTACAATGAGCAGTTCTTC. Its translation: CASSLERTLSYNEQFF.

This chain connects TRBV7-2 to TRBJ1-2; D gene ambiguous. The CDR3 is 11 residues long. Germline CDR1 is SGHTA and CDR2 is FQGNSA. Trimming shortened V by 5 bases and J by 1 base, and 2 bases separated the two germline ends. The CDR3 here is CASSLNYGYTF. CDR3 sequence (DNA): TGTGCCAGCAGCCTTAACTATGGCTACACCTTC.

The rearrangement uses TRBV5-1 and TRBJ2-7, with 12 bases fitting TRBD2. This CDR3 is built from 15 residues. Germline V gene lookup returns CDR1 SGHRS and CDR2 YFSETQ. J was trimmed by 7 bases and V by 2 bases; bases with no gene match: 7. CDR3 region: CASSFGLAGFLEQYF. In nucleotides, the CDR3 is TGCGCCAGCAGCTTCGGACTAGCGGGGTTCTTAGAGCAGTACTTC.

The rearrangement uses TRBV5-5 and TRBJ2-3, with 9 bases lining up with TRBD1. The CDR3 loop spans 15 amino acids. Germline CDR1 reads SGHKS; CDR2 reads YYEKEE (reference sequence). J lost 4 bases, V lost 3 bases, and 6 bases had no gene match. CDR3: CASSSGQGRSDTQYF. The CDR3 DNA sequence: TGTGCCAGCAGCTCTGGACAGGGGAGGTCAGATACGCAGTATTTT.

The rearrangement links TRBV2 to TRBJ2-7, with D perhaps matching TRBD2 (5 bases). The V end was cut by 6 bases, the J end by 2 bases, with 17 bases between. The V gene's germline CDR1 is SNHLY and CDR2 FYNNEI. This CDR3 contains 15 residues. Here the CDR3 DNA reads TGTGCCAGCAGGGGCTTAGAGAGGGTTACCTACGAGCAGTACTTC. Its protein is CASRGLERVTYEQYF. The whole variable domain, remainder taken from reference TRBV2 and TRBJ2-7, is EPEVTQTPSHQVTQMGQEVILRCVPISNHLYFYWYRQILGQKVEFLVSFYNNEISEKSEIFDDQFSVERPDGSNFTLKIRSTKLEDSAMYFCASRGLERVTYEQYFGPGTRLTVT.

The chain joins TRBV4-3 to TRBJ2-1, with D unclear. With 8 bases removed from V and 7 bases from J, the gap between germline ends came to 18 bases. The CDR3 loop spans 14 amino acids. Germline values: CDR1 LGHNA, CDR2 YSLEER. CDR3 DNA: TGCGCCAGCGCCTCGAGGCTAGTGGAGAATGAGCAGTTCTTC. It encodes CASASRLVENEQFF.

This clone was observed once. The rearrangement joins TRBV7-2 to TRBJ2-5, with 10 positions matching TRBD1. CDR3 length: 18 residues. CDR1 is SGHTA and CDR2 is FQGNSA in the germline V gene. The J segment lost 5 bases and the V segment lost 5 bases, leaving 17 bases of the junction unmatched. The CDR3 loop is CASSPGTGEEGNAETQYF. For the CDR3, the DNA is TGTGCCAGCAGCCCTGGGACAGGGGAGGAGGGTAATGCGGAGACCCAGTACTTC. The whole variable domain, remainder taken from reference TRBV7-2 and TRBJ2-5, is GAGVSQSPSNKVTEKGKDVELRCDPISGHTALYWYRQSLGQGLEFLIYFQGNSAPDKSGLPSDRFSAERTGGSVSTLTIQRTQQEDSAVYLCASSPGTGEEGNAETQYFGPGTRLLVL.

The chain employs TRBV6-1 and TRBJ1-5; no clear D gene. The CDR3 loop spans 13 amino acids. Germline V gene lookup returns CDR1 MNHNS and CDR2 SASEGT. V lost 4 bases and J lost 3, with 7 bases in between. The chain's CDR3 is CASSGSFNQPQHF. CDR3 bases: TGTGCCAGCAGTGGAAGCTTCAATCAGCCCCAGCATTTT.

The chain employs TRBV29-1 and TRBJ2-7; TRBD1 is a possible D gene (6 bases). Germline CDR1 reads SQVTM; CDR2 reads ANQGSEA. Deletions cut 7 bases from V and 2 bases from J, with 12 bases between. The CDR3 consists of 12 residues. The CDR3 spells CSALTGPYEQYF. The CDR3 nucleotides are TGCAGCGCCTTGACAGGCCCCTACGAGCAGTACTTC.

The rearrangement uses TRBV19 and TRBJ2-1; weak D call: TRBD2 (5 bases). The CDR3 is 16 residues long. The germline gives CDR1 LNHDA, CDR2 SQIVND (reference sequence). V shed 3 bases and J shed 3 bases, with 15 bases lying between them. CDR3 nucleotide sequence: TGTGCCAGTAGTATGAGGTGGGTCGGGATCTACAATGAGCAGTTCTTC. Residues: CASSMRWVGIYNEQFF.

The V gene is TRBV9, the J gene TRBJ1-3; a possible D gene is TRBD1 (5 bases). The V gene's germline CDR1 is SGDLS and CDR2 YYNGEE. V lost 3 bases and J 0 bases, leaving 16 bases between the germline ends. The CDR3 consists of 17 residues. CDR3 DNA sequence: TGTGCCAGCAGCGCGACTACGGGACTTATCTCTGGAAACACCATATATTTT. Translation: CASSATTGLISGNTIYF. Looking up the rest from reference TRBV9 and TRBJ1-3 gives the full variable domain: DSGVTQTPKHLITATGQRVTLRCSPRSGDLSVYWYQQSLDQGLQFLIQYYNGEERAKGNILERFSAQQFPDLHSELNLSSLELGDSALYFCASSATTGLISGNTIYFGEGSWLTVV.

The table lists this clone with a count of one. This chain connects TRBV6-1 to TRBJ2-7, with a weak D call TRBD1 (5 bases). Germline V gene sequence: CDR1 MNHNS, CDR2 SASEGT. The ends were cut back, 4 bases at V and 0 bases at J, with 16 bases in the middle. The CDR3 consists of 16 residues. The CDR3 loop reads CASSGFAGFSSYEQYF. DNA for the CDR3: TGTGCCAGCAGTGGGTTTGCAGGGTTCAGCTCCTACGAGCAGTACTTC.

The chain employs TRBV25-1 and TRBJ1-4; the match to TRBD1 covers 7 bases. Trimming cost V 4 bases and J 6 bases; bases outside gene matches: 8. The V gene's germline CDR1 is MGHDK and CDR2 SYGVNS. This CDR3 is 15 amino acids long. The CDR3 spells CASSVPGGLDEKLFF. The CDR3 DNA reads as TGTGCCAGCAGTGTCCCAGGGGGGTTGGATGAAAAACTGTTTTTT.

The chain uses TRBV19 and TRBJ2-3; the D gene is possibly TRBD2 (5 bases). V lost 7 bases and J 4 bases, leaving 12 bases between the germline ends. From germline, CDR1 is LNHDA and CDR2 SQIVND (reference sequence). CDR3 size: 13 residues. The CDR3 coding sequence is TGTGCCAGTAAATCAGGAGCGGCAGATACGCAGTATTTT. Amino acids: CASKSGAADTQYF.

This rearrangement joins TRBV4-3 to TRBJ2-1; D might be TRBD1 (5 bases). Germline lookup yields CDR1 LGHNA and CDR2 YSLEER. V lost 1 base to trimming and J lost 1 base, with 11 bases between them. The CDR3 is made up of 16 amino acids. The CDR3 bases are TGCGCCAGCAGCCAAGCCTCAGGGAAATCCTACAATGAGCAGTTCTTC. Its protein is CASSQASGKSYNEQFF.

As DNA, the CDR3 is TGTGCCAGCAGCCAAGATTTAGGACAGGTGTACGAGCAGTACTTC. Translating it yields CASSQDLGQVYEQYF. The chain couples TRBV14 to TRBJ2-7; TRBD1 matches at 7 bases. This CDR3 comprises 15 residues. J was trimmed by 4 bases and V by 0 bases; bases with no gene match: 6. CDR1 is SGHDN, CDR2 FVKESK, per germline.

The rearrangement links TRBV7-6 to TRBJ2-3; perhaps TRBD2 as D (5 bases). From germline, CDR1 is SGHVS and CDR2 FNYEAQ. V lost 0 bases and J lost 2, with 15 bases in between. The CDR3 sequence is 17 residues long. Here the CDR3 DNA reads TGTGCCAGCAGCTTAGCGTCACGGGGTTGGGACACAGATACGCAGTATTTT. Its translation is CASSLASRGWDTDTQYF.

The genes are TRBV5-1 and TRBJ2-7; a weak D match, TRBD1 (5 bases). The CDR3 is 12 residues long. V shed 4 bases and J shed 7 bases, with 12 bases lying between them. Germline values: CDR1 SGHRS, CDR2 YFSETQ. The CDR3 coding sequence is TGCGCCAGCAGCAGGGGAAGGGGTGAGCAGTACTTC. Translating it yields CASSRGRGEQYF. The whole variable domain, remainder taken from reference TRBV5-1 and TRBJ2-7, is KAGVTQTPRYLIKTRGQQVTLSCSPISGHRSVSWYQQTPGQGLQFLFEYFSETQRNKGNFPGRFSGRQFSNSRSEMNVSTLELGDSALYLCASSRGRGEQYFGPGTRLTVT.

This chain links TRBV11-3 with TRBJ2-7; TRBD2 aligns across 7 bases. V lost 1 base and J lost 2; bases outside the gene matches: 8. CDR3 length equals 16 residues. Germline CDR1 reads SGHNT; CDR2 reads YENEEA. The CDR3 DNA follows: TGTGCCAGCAGCTTAGCCGCCACTAGCGTGACCTACGAGCAGTACTTC. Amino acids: CASSLAATSVTYEQYF.

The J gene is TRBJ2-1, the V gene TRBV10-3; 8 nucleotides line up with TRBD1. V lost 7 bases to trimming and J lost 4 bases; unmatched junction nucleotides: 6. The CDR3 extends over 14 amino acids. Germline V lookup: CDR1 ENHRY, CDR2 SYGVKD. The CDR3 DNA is TGTGCCATCAATCAGGGGGCGTCGTACAATGAGCAGTTCTTC. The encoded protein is CAINQGASYNEQFF.

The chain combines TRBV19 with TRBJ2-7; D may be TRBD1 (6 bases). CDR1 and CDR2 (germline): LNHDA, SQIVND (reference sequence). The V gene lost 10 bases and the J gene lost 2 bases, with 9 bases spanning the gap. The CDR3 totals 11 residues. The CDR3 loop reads CATQGTYEQYF. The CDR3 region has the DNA TGTGCCACTCAGGGGACCTACGAGCAGTACTTC.

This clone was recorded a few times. CDR3 amino acids: CASTLQGYTEAFF. CDR3 DNA: TGCGCCAGCACTCTACAGGGGTACACTGAAGCTTTCTTT. V gene TRBV5-1 combines with J gene TRBJ1-1, with 7 bases identical to TRBD1. V lost 6 bases and J lost 3; bases outside the gene matches: 5. The CDR3 runs to 13 residues. Germline V gives CDR1 SGHRS, CDR2 YFSETQ.

The CDR3: CASSRTSGTRYEQYF. CDR3 sequence (DNA): TGTGCCAGCAGTCGGACTAGCGGGACCCGCTACGAGCAGTACTTC. V usage is TRBV28 and J usage is TRBJ2-7, with 12 bases lining up with TRBD2. Trimming took 5 bases from V and 3 from J; bases not matched to a gene: 5. CDR1 is MDHEN and CDR2 is SYDVKM in the germline V gene. This CDR3 is 15 amino acids long.

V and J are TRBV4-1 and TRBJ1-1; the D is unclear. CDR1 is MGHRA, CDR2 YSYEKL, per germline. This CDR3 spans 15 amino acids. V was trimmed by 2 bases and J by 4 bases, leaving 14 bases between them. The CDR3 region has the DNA TGCGCCAGCAGCCAAAGTCAGCGGGTGAGCACTGAAGCTTTCTTT. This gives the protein CASSQSQRVSTEAFF.

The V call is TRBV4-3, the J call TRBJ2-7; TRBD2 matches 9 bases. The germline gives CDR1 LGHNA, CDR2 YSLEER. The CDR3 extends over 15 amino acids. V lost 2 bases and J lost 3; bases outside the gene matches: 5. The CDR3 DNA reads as TGCGCCAGCAGCCAATGGAGTAGCGGGAGCTACGAGCAGTACTTC. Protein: CASSQWSSGSYEQYF.